The rows below give T cell receptor beta chains drawn from one sample of a study of tumor and adjacent non-tumor tissue in lung cancer. One entry per CDR3 protein results from TCRdb running MiXCR on the multiplex PCR reads. Here the sample spans around 200,000 distinct CDR3 sequences, 71% being singletons. The specimen sequenced was lung tumor tissue. The source is a man in his sixties with non-small cell lung cancer. The CDR3 runs from the conserved cysteine through the conserved F or W. D genes are given only for firm matches. Only part of the rows carry a size: once, few, many, or a class if the clone is expanded.

j_gene,abundance,d_gene,v_gene,CDR3nt,CDR3aa
TRBJ2-2,-,TRBD2,TRBV20-1,TGCAGTGCTAGAGGCGGGAGGGCCGGTATCGGGGGGCTGTTTTTT,CSARGGRAGIGGLFF
TRBJ1-6,few,-,TRBV2,TGTGCCAGCAGTGAAGGTCGCTTGGTGAGGACACCCCTCCACTTT,CASSEGRLVRTPLHF
TRBJ1-5,-,TRBD1,TRBV4-2,TGTGTCAGCAGCCAGGTGAGGGACAGTAATAGCAATCAGCCCCAGCATTTT,CVSSQVRDSNSNQPQHF
TRBJ2-1,few,TRBD2,TRBV20-1,TGCAGTGCTATGAGGGGGGACGGGAGGGCCTGGAATGAGCAGTTCTTC,CSAMRGDGRAWNEQFF
TRBJ1-3,once,TRBD1,TRBV12-3/TRBV12-4,TGTGCCAGCAGCTTTAGTGGACAGGCTGGAAACACCATATATTTT,CASSFSGQAGNTIYF
TRBJ2-1,-,-,TRBV4-3,TGCGCCAGCAGCCAGGATCGTGCGGGAAATGAGCACTTCTTC,CASSQDRAGNEHFF
TRBJ1-4,-,TRBD1,TRBV5-1,TGCGCCAGCAGCAGGAGGGGACAGGGCGCAACTAATGAAAAACTGTTTTTT,CASSRRGQGATNEKLFF
TRBJ2-5,-,TRBD2,TRBV11-3,TGTGCCAGCAGTTTAAAGGTCGGGACTACCATCCGGGAGACCAAGTACTTC,CASSLKVGTTIRETKYF
TRBJ2-1,-,-,TRBV14,TGTGCCAGCAGTACCAACAGGGGGGGCAGTGAGCAGTTCTTC,CASSTNRGGSEQFF
TRBJ2-7,-,TRBD1,TRBV12-3/TRBV12-4,TGTGCCAGCATCCGACAGGGGGCCTACGAGCAGTACTTC,CASIRQGAYEQYF
TRBJ2-7,-,TRBD2,TRBV11-3,TGTGCCAGCAGCCATAGCGGGAGGGCCGACGAGCAATACTTC,CASSHSGRADEQYF
TRBJ2-7,-,TRBD2,TRBV4-1,TGCGCCAGCAGCCATCATCATAGCGGGGAAACCTACGAACAGTACTTC,CASSHHHSGETYEQYF
TRBJ2-1,-,-,TRBV6-1,TGTGCCAGCAGCTCAGACGGATTGCTTTCCTACAATGAGCAGTTCTTC,CASSSDGLLSYNEQFF
TRBJ2-2,-,-,TRBV6-1,TGTGCCAGCAGTCCCGGGACCAACACCTGGGAGCTGTTTTTT,CASSPGTNTWELFF
TRBJ2-5,-,-,TRBV11-2,TGTGCCTGCAGAGTCGCGTGGGAGACCCAGTACTTC,CACRVAWETQYF
TRBJ1-5,-,-,TRBV12-5,TGTGCTAGTGGGCCCGGGACAACTGAAAGGGGCAATCAGTCCCGGCATTTT,CASGPGTTERGNQSRHF
TRBJ2-3,-,TRBD2,TRBV4-2,TGTGTCAGCAGCCCCCATGCGGTCGCCTCGGGGGGAGATACGCAGTATTTT,CVSSPHAVASGGDTQYF
TRBJ1-5,-,-,TRBV20-1,TGCAGTGCTAGAAATAACAATCAGCCCCAGCATTTT,CSARNNNQPQHF
TRBJ2-1,-,-,TRBV20-1,TGCAGTGTTAGCGAATTCACAGGGACCACCAGTGGGAAGTTCTTC,CSVSEFTGTTSGKFF
TRBJ2-3,-,-,TRBV11-2,TGTGCCAGCAACTTATACGGAAGAGATACGCAGTATTTT,CASNLYGRDTQYF
TRBJ2-5,-,TRBD1,TRBV6-1,TGTGTCAGCGCCTGGACAGGGTGGGAGACCCAGTACTTC,CVSAWTGWETQYF
TRBJ2-3,many,-,TRBV4-2,TGTGCCAGCAGCAAAAAGGGTTCCATTAGCACAGATACGCAGTATTTT,CASSKKGSISTDTQYF
TRBJ1-4,many,-,TRBV10-2,TGCGCCAGCAGTGTACCAGGGAATGAAAAACTGTTTTTT,CASSVPGNEKLFF